This is a list of T cell receptor beta chains from one sample in a study of blood T cell repertoires in COVID-19. The data were produced by immunoSEQ multiplex PCR, yet TCRdb's version contains in-frame clones alone and is incomplete. Of 200,000 to 250,000 clones listed, approximately 81% are singletons. Sequenced: PBMCs or T cells enriched from blood (not recorded which). The source is a woman aged 45-59 years with acute COVID-19. Both conserved end residues are part of each CDR3. The D gene is left open where the match is weak. The size field is filled for only some rows; it gives once, few, many or a size class.

d_call: TRBD1
clone_size: -
j_call: TRBJ2-5
v_call: TRBV30
cdr3_aa: CAWSVGTGAVQETQYF
cdr3_nt: TGTGCCTGGAGTGTTGGGACAGGGGCAGTACAAGAGACCCAGTACTTC

d_call: -
clone_size: -
j_call: TRBJ1-5
v_call: TRBV15
cdr3_aa: CATSRVQGNQPQHF
cdr3_nt: TGTGCCACCAGCAGGGTACAGGGCAATCAGCCCCAGCATTTT

d_call: TRBD2
clone_size: once
j_call: TRBJ2-3
v_call: TRBV6-5
cdr3_aa: CASRKRGGPTDTQYF
cdr3_nt: TGTGCCAGCAGAAAGCGGGGGGGCCCCACAGATACGCAGTATTTT

d_call: TRBD1
clone_size: -
j_call: TRBJ1-5
v_call: TRBV5-6
cdr3_aa: CASSIGQGNQPQHF
cdr3_nt: TGTGCCAGCAGCATAGGACAGGGTAATCAGCCCCAGCATTTT

d_call: -
clone_size: -
j_call: TRBJ2-7
v_call: TRBV7-2
cdr3_aa: CASSLDHRVGEQYF
cdr3_nt: TGTGCCAGCAGCTTAGATCACAGGGTTGGGGAGCAGTACTTC

d_call: -
clone_size: -
j_call: TRBJ1-1
v_call: TRBV28
cdr3_aa: CASSLIQGPREAFF
cdr3_nt: TGTGCCAGCAGTTTGATACAGGGCCCCAGGGAAGCTTTCTTT

d_call: -
clone_size: once
j_call: TRBJ1-6
v_call: TRBV14
cdr3_aa: CASSQAQGYNSPLHF
cdr3_nt: TGTGCCAGCAGCCAAGCCCAGGGCTATAATTCACCCCTCCACTTT

d_call: -
clone_size: -
j_call: TRBJ2-7
v_call: TRBV15
cdr3_aa: CATSRKRGTHEQYF
cdr3_nt: TGTGCCACCAGCCGAAAGAGGGGGACGCACGAGCAGTACTTC

d_call: -
clone_size: -
j_call: TRBJ1-2
v_call: TRBV3-1/TRBV3-2
cdr3_aa: CASSQEGQGTNYGYTF
cdr3_nt: TGTGCCAGCAGCCAAGAAGGGCAGGGGACTAACTATGGCTACACCTTC

d_call: TRBD1
clone_size: many
j_call: TRBJ2-2
v_call: TRBV5-1
cdr3_aa: CASGDRALELFF
cdr3_nt: TGCGCCAGCGGAGACAGGGCCCTGGAGCTGTTTTTT